These 27 T cell receptor beta chains were all obtained from the same sample, sequenced in a study of cytomegalovirus exposure and HLA in healthy donors. Primers included in the PCR were 60 Vbeta and 13 Jbeta primers. The data were produced by immunoSEQ multiplex PCR, yet TCRdb's version contains in-frame clones alone and is incomplete. The sample has more than 85,000 clones, 79% seen once; the top ten hold around 4%. The sample taken for sequencing was PBMCs. These receptors came from a female donor in good health and CMV-seropositive.

The chain carries TRBV2 and TRBJ1-1, with D maybe TRBD1 (6 bases). The CDR3 has 14 residues. Germline V gives CDR1 SNHLY, CDR2 FYNNEI. With 7 bases removed from V and 3 bases from J, the gap between germline ends came to 15 bases. The CDR3 DNA is TGTGCCAGCAAGGGGGATAGCACGGACACTGAAGCTTTCTTT. Its protein product is CASKGDSTDTEAFF.

This clone has more than one count but fewer than ten. The V call is TRBV11-2, the J call TRBJ1-2; 7 bases agree with TRBD1. Germline values: CDR1 SGHAT, CDR2 FQNNGV. The CDR3 consists of 17 residues. V dropped 1 base and J dropped 4; count of bases not matched to a gene: 12. The chain's CDR3 is CASSLVPRQGVGYGYTF. CDR3 nucleotide sequence: TGTGCCAGCAGCTTAGTCCCCCGACAGGGAGTGGGCTATGGCTACACCTTC.

Here the CDR3 reads CASSPYREPYEQYF. CDR3 in DNA: TGTGCCAGCAGTCCCTACAGGGAACCCTACGAGCAGTACTTC. J is TRBJ2-7 and V is TRBV6-1; D perhaps matches TRBD1 (6 bases). Trimming removed 5 bases from V and 2 bases from J, with 13 bases in between. The germline V gene has CDR1 MNHNS and CDR2 SASEGT. The CDR3 runs 14 residues.

This chain connects TRBV7-2 to TRBJ1-2; the match to TRBD1 covers 7 bases. The CDR3 extends over 13 amino acids. After removal of 5 bases from V and 3 bases from J, the junction contained 3 bases not matched to a gene. Looked up from germline, CDR1 is SGHTA and CDR2 is FQGNSA. CDR3 region: CASSPTGDYGYTF. The CDR3 DNA follows: TGTGCCAGCAGCCCCACAGGGGACTATGGCTACACCTTC.

The chain carries TRBV11-2 and TRBJ2-6; D may be TRBD1 (5 bases). The CDR3 has 14 residues. Germline loops: CDR1 SGHAT, CDR2 FQNNGV. Trimming stripped 5 bases from V and 3 bases from J, with 8 bases between. CDR3 DNA: TGTGCCAGCAGCCCAGGGAATGGGGCCAACGTCCTGACTTTC. Residues: CASSPGNGANVLTF. The entire variable domain, with the rest obtained from reference TRBV11-2 and TRBJ2-6, is as follows: EAGVAQSPRYKIIEKRQSVAFWCNPISGHATLYWYQQILGQGPKLLIQFQNNGVVDDSQLPKDRFSAERLKGVDSTLKIQPAKLEDSAVYLCASSPGNGANVLTFGAGSRLTVL.

In its sample, this clone was seen once. The chain employs TRBV11-2 and TRBJ2-1; 14 bases map to TRBD2. CDR1 is SGHAT and CDR2 is FQNNGV in the germline V gene. This CDR3 contains 18 residues. Trimming cost V 5 bases and J 0 bases; bases outside gene matches: 6. Here the CDR3 reads CASSAWTSGRSSYNEQFF. The CDR3 DNA is TGTGCCAGCAGCGCCTGGACTAGCGGGAGGAGCTCCTACAATGAGCAGTTCTTC.

The chain couples TRBV4-2 to TRBJ2-5; 10 positions agree with TRBD2. The CDR3 runs 13 residues. The J segment lost 2 bases and the V segment lost 8 bases, leaving 2 bases of the junction unmatched. Germline-derived CDR1 and CDR2 are LGHNA and YNFKEQ. The CDR3 DNA follows: TGTGCCAGCCAACTAGCGGGGCAAGAGACCCAGTACTTC. Its translation: CASQLAGQETQYF.

The chain has TRBV11-2 and TRBJ1-2; no firm D call. V lost 3 bases to trimming and J lost 0 bases, with 11 bases between them. This CDR3 is built from 15 residues. The germline V gene has CDR1 SGHAT and CDR2 FQNNGV. The chain's CDR3 is CASSLGRLSNYGYTF. The CDR3 DNA follows: TGTGCCAGCAGCTTGGGCAGGCTCTCTAACTATGGCTACACCTTC.

The V and J genes are TRBV10-3 and TRBJ1-1; TRBD1 matches at 7 bases. Trimming at V came to 3 bases and at J to 2 bases, leaving 6 bases not matched to a gene. The CDR3 loop spans 15 amino acids. Per the germline V gene, CDR1 is ENHRY and CDR2 is SYGVKD. The CDR3 DNA is TGTGCCATCAGTGATCCCGGACAGGCAAACACTGAAGCTTTCTTT. It translates to CAISDPGQANTEAFF.

The J gene is TRBJ2-3, the V gene TRBV15; unclear D gene. The CDR3 has 12 amino acids. CDR1 LNHNV and CDR2 YYDKDF come from the germline V gene (reference sequence). Trimming took off 1 base at V and 6 bases at J, with 5 bases between the two ends. CDR3: CATSRVADTQYF. Here the CDR3 DNA reads TGTGCCACCAGCAGAGTTGCGGATACGCAGTATTTT.

This clone was seen a handful of times. The J gene is TRBJ1-4, the V gene TRBV5-8, with D maybe TRBD1 (6 bases). The CDR3 has 14 residues. Trimming removed 1 base at V and 5 bases at J, with 9 bases between. Looked up from germline, CDR1 is SGHTS and CDR2 is YDEGEE. CDR3 loop: CASSLQGFNEKLFF. The CDR3 DNA follows: TGTGCCAGCAGCTTGCAGGGGTTCAATGAAAAACTGTTTTTT.

This chain connects TRBV4-2 to TRBJ1-1; the D gene is possibly TRBD1 (6 bases). Trimming shortened V by 5 bases and J by 0 bases, and 16 bases separated the two germline ends. Germline-derived CDR1 and CDR2 are LGHNA and YNFKEQ. The CDR3 totals 16 residues. CDR3 in DNA: TGTGCCAGCAGCTATAGGACAGACCCCATGAACACTGAAGCTTTCTTT. This encodes CASSYRTDPMNTEAFF.

The V gene is TRBV2, the J gene TRBJ2-1, with 7 bases aligning to TRBD2. This CDR3 is built from 14 residues. Germline V gives CDR1 SNHLY, CDR2 FYNNEI. V trimming: 6 bases; J trimming: 1 base; junction bases outside the gene matches: 3. In nucleotides, the CDR3 is TGTGCCAGCAGCCTAGCGGAGTCCTACAATGAGCAGTTCTTC. It yields the protein CASSLAESYNEQFF.

The chain links TRBV5-1 to TRBJ2-2; D is unclear. V was shortened by 0 bases and J by 2 bases, with 11 bases between the two germline ends. The CDR3 extends over 16 amino acids. Germline V gene lookup returns CDR1 SGHRS and CDR2 YFSETQ. DNA of the CDR3: TGCGCCAGCAGCTTGGCCCCGTCAGATAACACCGGGGAGCTGTTTTTT. Translated: CASSLAPSDNTGELFF.

This chain joins TRBV7-9 and TRBJ2-2; no clear D gene. Germline-derived CDR1 and CDR2 are SEHNR and FQNEAQ (reference sequence). Trimming left V 5 bases short and J 1 base short, with 14 bases between. There are 16 residues in the CDR3. The CDR3 nucleotides are TGTGCCAGCAGCGGATTAACACAGATGAACACCGGGGAGCTGTTTTTT. It translates to CASSGLTQMNTGELFF.

V usage is TRBV6-5 and J usage is TRBJ1-4; 7 nucleotides line up with TRBD1. Germline CDR1 and CDR2: MNHEY and SVGAGI. The ends lost 6 bases at V and 2 bases at J; junction bases unmatched: 3. The CDR3 covers 14 residues. For the CDR3, the DNA is TGTGCCAGCAGCACGGGACAGACTAATGAAAAACTGTTTTTT. This translates into CASSTGQTNEKLFF.

This chain links TRBV4-3 with TRBJ1-1; weak D call: TRBD1 (5 bases). CDR3 length equals 13 residues. V was shortened by 0 bases and J by 5 bases, with 7 bases between the two germline ends. The germline V gene has CDR1 LGHNA and CDR2 YSLEER. The CDR3 reads CASSQEPGTEAFF. In nucleotides, the CDR3 is TGCGCCAGCAGCCAAGAACCAGGGACTGAAGCTTTCTTT.

This chain uses TRBV2 with TRBJ1-2, with D perhaps TRBD1 (5 bases). Germline assignment: CDR1 SNHLY and CDR2 FYNNEI. There are 15 residues in the CDR3. Trimming left V 2 bases short and J 1 base short, with 11 bases between. CDR3 bases: TGTGCCAGCAGTGAACCCACAGGTTATAACTATGGCTACACCTTC. The encoded protein is CASSEPTGYNYGYTF. Using reference TRBV2 and TRBJ1-2 for the parts outside the CDR3, the full variable domain is EPEVTQTPSHQVTQMGQEVILRCVPISNHLYFYWYRQILGQKVEFLVSFYNNEISEKSEIFDDQFSVERPDGSNFTLKIRSTKLEDSAMYFCASSEPTGYNYGYTFGSGTRLTVV.

The rearrangement links TRBV6-5 to TRBJ1-2; TRBD1 matches at 7 bases. The trim removed 8 bases at V and 8 bases at J, leaving 14 bases unmatched. CDR3 length: 14 amino acids. From germline, CDR1 is MNHEY and CDR2 SVGAGI. CDR3 DNA sequence: TGTGCCAGCGTCCTGAACCGGGACAGCGAAGGCTACACCTTC. Its translation: CASVLNRDSEGYTF.

The chain joins TRBV5-4 to TRBJ2-7; D might be TRBD2 (6 bases). V was pared by 4 bases and J by 0 bases, with 11 bases between. The CDR3 contains 14 residues. Germline CDR1 and CDR2: SGHNT and YYREEE (reference sequence). The CDR3 coding sequence is TGTGCCAGCAGCCACCGGGACTTCTCCTACGAGCAGTACTTC. Protein product: CASSHRDFSYEQYF. Together with reference TRBV5-4 and TRBJ2-7, the CDR3 gives the full variable domain: ETGVTQSPTHLIKTRGQQVTLRCSSQSGHNTVSWYQQALGQGPQFIFQYYREEENGRGNFPPRFSGLQFPNYSSELNVNALELDDSALYLCASSHRDFSYEQYFGPGTRLTVT.

The genes are TRBV11-1 and TRBJ2-1; 13 bases fit TRBD2. V was clipped by 5 bases and J by 10 bases; unmatched bases: 11. Germline CDR1 and CDR2: SGHAT and FQDESV (reference sequence). The CDR3 has 16 residues. The CDR3, as DNA: TGTGCCAGCAGCCTGGGACTAGCGGGGCCCCAGGGGGAGCAGTTCTTC. Translation: CASSLGLAGPQGEQFF.

This clone was recorded a few times. V usage is TRBV7-2 and J usage is TRBJ1-4; D is unresolved. CDR3 size: 16 residues. V gave up 2 bases and J gave up 0 bases, with 10 bases separating them. Germline V CDR1 and CDR2: SGHTA, FQGNSA. This CDR3 is CASSLQAPSTNEKLFF. CDR3 sequence (DNA): TGTGCCAGCAGCTTACAGGCGCCCTCAACTAATGAAAAACTGTTTTTT.

With respect to this clone: At one of its ends the junction is not consistent with the germline gene, which may arise from a read error. The chain recombines TRBV7-9 with TRBJ1-3; 7 nucleotides align to TRBD1. Germline lookup yields CDR1 SEHNR and CDR2 FQNEAQ (reference sequence). The CDR3 contains 15 residues. The DNA for the CDR3 is TGTTCCAGCAGCCCAGGGGGACTCTCTGGAAACACCATATATTTT. This gives the protein CSSSPGGLSGNTIYF.

The chain employs TRBV27 and TRBJ1-2; 8 bases are shared with TRBD1. This CDR3 spans 13 amino acids. The junction had 7 bases not matched to a gene; V was cut back by 5 bases and J by 8 bases. Germline values: CDR1 MNHEY, CDR2 SMNVEV (reference sequence). CDR3 loop: CASSPRTGFGYTF. The CDR3 DNA is TGTGCCAGCAGTCCCCGGACAGGGTTCGGCTACACCTTC.

This rearrangement joins TRBV6-5 to TRBJ2-4; 8 nucleotides line up with TRBD1. Germline V gives CDR1 MNHEY, CDR2 SVGAGI. V was clipped by 7 bases and J by 4 bases; unmatched bases: 6. The CDR3 has 14 residues. DNA of the CDR3: TGTGCCAGCAAGACGGGACAGGTGAAAAACATTCAGTACTTC. The encoded protein is CASKTGQVKNIQYF.

V gene TRBV9 combines with J gene TRBJ2-1, with a tentative D call TRBD1 (7 bases). Trimming took off 0 bases at V and 6 bases at J, with 16 bases between the two ends. CDR3 length: 16 residues. The germline V gene encodes CDR1 SGDLS and CDR2 YYNGEE. The DNA of the CDR3 is TGTGCCAGCAGCGTAGTCGGCGGGACAGTGATCAATGAGCAGTTCTTC. Translated: CASSVVGGTVINEQFF.

Worth noting for this clone: A read error may account for a junction end that differs from germline. V gene TRBV7-9 combines with J gene TRBJ1-3; the match to TRBD1 covers 8 bases. The CDR3 runs to 16 residues. Germline CDR1 and CDR2: SEHNR and FQNEAQ (reference sequence). CDR3 sequence reads: CSSSSTGDFSGNTIYF. The CDR3 nucleotides are TGTTCCAGCAGCTCGACAGGGGACTTCTCTGGAAACACCATATATTTT.